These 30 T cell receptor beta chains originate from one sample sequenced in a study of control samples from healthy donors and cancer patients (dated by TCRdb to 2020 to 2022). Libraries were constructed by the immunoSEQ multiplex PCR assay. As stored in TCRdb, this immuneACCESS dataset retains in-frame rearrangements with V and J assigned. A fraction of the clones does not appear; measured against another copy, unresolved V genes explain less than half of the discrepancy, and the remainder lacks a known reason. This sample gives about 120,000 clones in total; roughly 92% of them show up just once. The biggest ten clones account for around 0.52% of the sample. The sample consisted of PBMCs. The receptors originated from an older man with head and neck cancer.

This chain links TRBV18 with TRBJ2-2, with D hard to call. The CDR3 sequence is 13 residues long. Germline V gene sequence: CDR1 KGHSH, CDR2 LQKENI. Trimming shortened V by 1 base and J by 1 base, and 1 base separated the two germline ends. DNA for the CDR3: TGTGCCAGCTCACCACTGAACACCGGGGAGCTGTTTTTT. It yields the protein CASSPLNTGELFF.

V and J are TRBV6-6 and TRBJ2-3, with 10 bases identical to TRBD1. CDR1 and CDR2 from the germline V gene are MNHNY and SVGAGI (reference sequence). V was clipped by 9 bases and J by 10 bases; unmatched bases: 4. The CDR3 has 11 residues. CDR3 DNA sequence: TGTGCCAGTCGGACAGGGGGGGCGCAGTATTTT. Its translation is CASRTGGAQYF.

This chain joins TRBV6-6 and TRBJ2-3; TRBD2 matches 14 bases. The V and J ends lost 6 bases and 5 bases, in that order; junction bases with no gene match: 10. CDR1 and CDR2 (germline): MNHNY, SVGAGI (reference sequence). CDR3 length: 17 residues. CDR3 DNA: TGTGCCAGCAGCCGACTAGCGGGAGGGCCTAAGGGAGATACGCAGTATTTT. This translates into CASSRLAGGPKGDTQYF.

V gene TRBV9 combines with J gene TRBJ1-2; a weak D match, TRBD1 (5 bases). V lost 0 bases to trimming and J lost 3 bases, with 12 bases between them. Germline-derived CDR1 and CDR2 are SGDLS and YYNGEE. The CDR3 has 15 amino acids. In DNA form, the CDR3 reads TGTGCCAGCAGCGTAGACCCCCGGGGGGACTATGGCTACACCTTC. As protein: CASSVDPRGDYGYTF.

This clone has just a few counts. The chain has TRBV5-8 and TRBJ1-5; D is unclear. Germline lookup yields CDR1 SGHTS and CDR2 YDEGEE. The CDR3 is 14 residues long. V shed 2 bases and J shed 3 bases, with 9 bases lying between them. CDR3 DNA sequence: TGTGCCAGCAGCTTCCTCGGGGTCAATCAGCCCCAGCATTTT. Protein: CASSFLGVNQPQHF.

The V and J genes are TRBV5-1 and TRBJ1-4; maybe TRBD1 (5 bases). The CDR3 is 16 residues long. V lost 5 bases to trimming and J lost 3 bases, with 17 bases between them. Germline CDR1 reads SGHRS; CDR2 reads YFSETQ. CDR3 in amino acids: CASSPGRRGPNEKLFF. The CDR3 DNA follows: TGCGCCAGCAGTCCGGGGCGGCGGGGACCTAATGAAAAACTGTTTTTT.

CDR3 sequence (DNA): TGTGCCAGCAGTGCCCCCCCGCCGGGGGTGGCTTTCTTT. It yields the protein CASSAPPPGVAFF. The chain employs TRBV6-6 and TRBJ1-1; a possible D gene is TRBD1 (5 bases). Germline loops: CDR1 MNHNY, CDR2 SVGAGI (reference sequence). This CDR3 is 13 amino acids long. V dropped 5 bases and J dropped 11 bases, with 18 bases sitting between them.

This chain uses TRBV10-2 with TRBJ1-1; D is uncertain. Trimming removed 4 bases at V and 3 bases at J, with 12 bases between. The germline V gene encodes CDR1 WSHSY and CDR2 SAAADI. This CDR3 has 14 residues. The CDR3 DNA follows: TGCGCCAGCAGTGTGTCCGGCTGGGACACTGAAGCTTTCTTT. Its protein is CASSVSGWDTEAFF.

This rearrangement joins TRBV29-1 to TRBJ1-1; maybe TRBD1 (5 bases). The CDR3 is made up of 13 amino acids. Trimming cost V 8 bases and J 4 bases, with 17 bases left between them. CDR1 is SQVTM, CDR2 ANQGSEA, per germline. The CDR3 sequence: CSPQNRLITEAFF. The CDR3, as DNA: TGCAGCCCCCAGAACAGGCTGATCACTGAAGCTTTCTTT.

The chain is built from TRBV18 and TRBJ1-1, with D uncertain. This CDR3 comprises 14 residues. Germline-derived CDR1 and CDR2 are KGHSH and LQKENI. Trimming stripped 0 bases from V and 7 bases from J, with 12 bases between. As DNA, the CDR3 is TGTGCCAGCTCACCACCGAACACTCAAATTGAAGCTTTCTTT. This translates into CASSPPNTQIEAFF. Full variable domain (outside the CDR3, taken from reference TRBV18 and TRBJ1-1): NAGVMQNPRHLVRRRGQEARLRCSPMKGHSHVYWYRQLPEEGLKFMVYLQKENIIDESGMPKERFSAEFPKEGPSILRIQQVVRGDSAAYFCASSPPNTQIEAFFGQGTRLTVV.

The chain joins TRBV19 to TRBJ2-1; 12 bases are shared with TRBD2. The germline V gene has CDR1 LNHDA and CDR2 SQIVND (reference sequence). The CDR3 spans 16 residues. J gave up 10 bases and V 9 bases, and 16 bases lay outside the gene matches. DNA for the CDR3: TGTGCCAGCCAAGGACTAGCGGGATTGGGCCACTCGGAGCAGTTCTTC. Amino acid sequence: CASQGLAGLGHSEQFF.

The CDR3 here is CASSVGLALTDTQYF. The CDR3 nucleotides read TGTGCCAGTAGTGTGGGACTAGCGTTAACAGATACGCAGTATTTT. V gene TRBV19 combines with J gene TRBJ2-3; 10 bases fit TRBD2. This CDR3 is built from 15 residues. V gave up 5 bases and J gave up 3 bases; unmatched junction bases: 5. Germline V gene data show CDR1 as LNHDA and CDR2 as SQIVND (reference sequence).

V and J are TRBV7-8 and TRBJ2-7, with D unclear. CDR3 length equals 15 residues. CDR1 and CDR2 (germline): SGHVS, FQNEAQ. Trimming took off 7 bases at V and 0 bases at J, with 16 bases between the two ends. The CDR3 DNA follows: TGTGCCAGCACCCCCTTTCCCCCCTCCTCCTACGAGCAGTACTTC. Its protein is CASTPFPPSSYEQYF.

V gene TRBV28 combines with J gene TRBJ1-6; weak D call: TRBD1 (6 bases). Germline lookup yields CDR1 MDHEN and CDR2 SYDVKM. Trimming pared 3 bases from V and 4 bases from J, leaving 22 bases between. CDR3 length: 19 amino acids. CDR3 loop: CASSFLRGGARKYNSPLHF. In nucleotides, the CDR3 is TGTGCCAGCAGTTTCCTAAGGGGGGGAGCGAGGAAATATAATTCACCCCTCCACTTT.

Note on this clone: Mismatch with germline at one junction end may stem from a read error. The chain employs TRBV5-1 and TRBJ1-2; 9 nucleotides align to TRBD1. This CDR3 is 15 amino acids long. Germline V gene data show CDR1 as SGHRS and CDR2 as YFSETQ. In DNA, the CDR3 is TGCGCCAGCAGCTTGTTACAGGGGGCGAGGGATAAGTTCGCCTTC. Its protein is CASSLLQGARDKFAF.

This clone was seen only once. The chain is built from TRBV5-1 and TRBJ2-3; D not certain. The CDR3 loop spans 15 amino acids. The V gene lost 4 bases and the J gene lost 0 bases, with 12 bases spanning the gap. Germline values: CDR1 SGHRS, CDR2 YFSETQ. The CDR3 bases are TGCGCCAGCAGCCGAAAGACAACTAGCACAGATACGCAGTATTTT. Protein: CASSRKTTSTDTQYF.

CDR3 DNA sequence: TGCGCCAGCAGCCAAGCTAGCGGGGGGAGAACAGATACGCAGTATTTT. Protein sequence: CASSQASGGRTDTQYF. This rearrangement joins TRBV4-1 to TRBJ2-3, with 11 nucleotides matching TRBD2. Germline V CDR1 and CDR2: MGHRA, YSYEKL. This CDR3 contains 16 residues. With 1 base clipped from V and 3 bases from J, the junction kept 3 bases outside the gene matches.

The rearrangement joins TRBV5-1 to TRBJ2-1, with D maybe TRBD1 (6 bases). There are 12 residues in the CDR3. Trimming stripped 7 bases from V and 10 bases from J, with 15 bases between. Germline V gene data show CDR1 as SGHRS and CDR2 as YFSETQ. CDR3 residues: CASSTGNGEQFF. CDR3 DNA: TGCGCCAGCTCAACAGGGAACGGGGAGCAGTTCTTC.

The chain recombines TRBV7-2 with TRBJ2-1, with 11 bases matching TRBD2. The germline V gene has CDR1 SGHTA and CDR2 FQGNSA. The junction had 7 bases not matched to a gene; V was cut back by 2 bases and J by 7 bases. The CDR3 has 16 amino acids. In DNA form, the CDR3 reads TGTGCCAGCAGCTTAACCGGGACTAGCGGTCGGAATGAGCAGTTCTTC. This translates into CASSLTGTSGRNEQFF.

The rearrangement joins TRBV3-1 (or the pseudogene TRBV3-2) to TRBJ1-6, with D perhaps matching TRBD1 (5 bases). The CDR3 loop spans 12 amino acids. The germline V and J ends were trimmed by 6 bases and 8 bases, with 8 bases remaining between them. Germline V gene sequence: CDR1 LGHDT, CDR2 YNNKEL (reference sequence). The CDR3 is CASSLGDSPLHF. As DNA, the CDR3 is TGTGCCAGCAGTCTAGGGGATTCACCCCTCCACTTT.

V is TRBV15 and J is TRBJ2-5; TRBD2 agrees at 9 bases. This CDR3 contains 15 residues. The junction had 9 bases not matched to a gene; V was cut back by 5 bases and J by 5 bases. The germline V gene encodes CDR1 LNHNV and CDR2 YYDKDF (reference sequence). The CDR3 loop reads CATSPPSGIGETQYF. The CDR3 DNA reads TGTGCCACCAGCCCCCCTAGCGGGATAGGCGAGACCCAGTACTTC.

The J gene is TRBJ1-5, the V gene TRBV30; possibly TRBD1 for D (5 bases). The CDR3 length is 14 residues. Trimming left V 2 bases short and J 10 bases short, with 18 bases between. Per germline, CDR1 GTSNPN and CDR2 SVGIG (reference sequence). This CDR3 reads CAWSKGTPTDPQHF. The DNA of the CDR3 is TGTGCCTGGAGTAAGGGGACCCCCACGGATCCCCAGCATTTT.

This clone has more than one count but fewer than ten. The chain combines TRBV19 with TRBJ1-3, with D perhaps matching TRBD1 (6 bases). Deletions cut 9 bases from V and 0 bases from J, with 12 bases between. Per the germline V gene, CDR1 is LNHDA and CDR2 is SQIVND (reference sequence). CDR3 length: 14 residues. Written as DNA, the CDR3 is TGTGCCAGCCAACAGGGATACTCTGGAAACACCATATATTTT. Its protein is CASQQGYSGNTIYF. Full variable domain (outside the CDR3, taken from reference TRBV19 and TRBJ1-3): DGGITQSPKYLFRKEGQNVTLSCEQNLNHDAMYWYRQDPGQGLRLIYYSQIVNDFQKGDIAEGYSVSREKKESFPLTVTSAQKNPTAFYLCASQQGYSGNTIYFGEGSWLTVV.

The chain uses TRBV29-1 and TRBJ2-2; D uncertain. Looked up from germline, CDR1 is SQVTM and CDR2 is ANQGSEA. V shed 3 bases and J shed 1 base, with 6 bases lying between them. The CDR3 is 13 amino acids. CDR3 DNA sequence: TGCAGCGTTGATGTGGGGAACACCGGGGAGCTGTTTTTT. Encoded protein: CSVDVGNTGELFF.

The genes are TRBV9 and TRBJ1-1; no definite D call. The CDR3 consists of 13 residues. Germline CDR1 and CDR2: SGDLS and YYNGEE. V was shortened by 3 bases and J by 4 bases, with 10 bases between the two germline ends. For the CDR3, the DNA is TGTGCCAGCAGCGAGCAACAGTTCACTGAAGCTTTCTTT. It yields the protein CASSEQQFTEAFF.

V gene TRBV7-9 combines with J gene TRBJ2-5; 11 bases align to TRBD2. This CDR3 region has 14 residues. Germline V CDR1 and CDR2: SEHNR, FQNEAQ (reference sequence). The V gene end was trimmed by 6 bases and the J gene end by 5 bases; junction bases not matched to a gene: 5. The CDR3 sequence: CASRSLAGGETQYF. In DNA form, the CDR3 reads TGTGCCAGCAGATCTCTAGCGGGAGGTGAGACCCAGTACTTC.

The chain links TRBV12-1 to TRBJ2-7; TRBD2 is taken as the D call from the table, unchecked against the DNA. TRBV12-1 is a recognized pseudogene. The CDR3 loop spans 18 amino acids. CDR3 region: CASSFLVLGTSGSYEQYF. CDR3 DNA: TGTGCCAGCAGCTTTCTTGTTCTTGGGACTAGCGGGTCCTACGAGCAGTACTTC.

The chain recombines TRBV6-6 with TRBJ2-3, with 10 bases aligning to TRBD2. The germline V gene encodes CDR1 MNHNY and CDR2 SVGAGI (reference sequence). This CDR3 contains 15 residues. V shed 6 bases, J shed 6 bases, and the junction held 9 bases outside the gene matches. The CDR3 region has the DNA TGTGCCAGCAGCACCGGGACTAGCGAGAGGGATACGCAGTATTTT. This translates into CASSTGTSERDTQYF.

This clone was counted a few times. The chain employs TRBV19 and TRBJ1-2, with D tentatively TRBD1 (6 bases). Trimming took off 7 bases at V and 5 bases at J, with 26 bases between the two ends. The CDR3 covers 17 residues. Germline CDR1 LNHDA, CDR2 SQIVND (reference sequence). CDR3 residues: CASMGSEQGPSRYGYTF. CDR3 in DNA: TGTGCCAGTATGGGGTCTGAACAGGGACCCTCGAGATATGGCTACACCTTC.

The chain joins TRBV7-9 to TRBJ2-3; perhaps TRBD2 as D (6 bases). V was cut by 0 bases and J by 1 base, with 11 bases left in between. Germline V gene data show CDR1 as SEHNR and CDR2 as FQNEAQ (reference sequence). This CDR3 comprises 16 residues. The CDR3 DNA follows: TGTGCCAGCAGCTTAGCAGACTTAGCGGGCACAGATACGCAGTATTTT. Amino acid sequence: CASSLADLAGTDTQYF.